A single sample gave rise to the 32 T cell receptor beta chains below, sequenced in a study of Ad26.COV2.S vaccination and SARS-CoV-2 variants. Libraries were prepared by immunoSEQ multiplex PCR; TCRdb keeps only in-frame clonotypes and omits some of them. The sample consists of about 350,000 clones, 85% of them appearing once. As for treatment: around 19 received Ad26.COV2.S at low or high dose, single or two shots; a few received placebo; per-sample allocation not given. Sampling was done on day 63 after the first vaccine or placebo injection. Sequenced material: peripheral blood, taken in a trial of Ad26.COV2.S vaccine versus placebo. The receptors derive from a person between 18 and 60 years old who received the Ad26.COV2.S COVID-19 vaccine or a placebo.

V usage is TRBV28 and J usage is TRBJ1-3; D gene ambiguous. Trimming pared 1 base from V and 4 bases from J, leaving 5 bases between. Germline V gives CDR1 MDHEN, CDR2 SYDVKM. This CDR3 contains 13 residues. CDR3 DNA sequence: TGTGCCAGCAGTTTATACAGAGGAAACACCATATATTTT. Its translation is CASSLYRGNTIYF.

This clone occurred a few times. The chain combines TRBV5-5 with TRBJ2-5, with 7 bases aligning to TRBD2. Germline V gives CDR1 SGHKS, CDR2 YYEKEE (reference sequence). This CDR3 spans 16 amino acids. J gave up 1 base and V 1 base, and 7 bases lay outside the gene matches. The CDR3 nucleotides read TGTGCCAGCAGCTTGAGCGGGGAGACAGCCCAAGAGACCCAGTACTTC. Protein: CASSLSGETAQETQYF.

CDR3 bases: TGTGCCAGCTCACCAGGGGACAGTTTTTTTGGCTACACCTTC. It encodes CASSPGDSFFGYTF. This chain uses TRBV18 with TRBJ1-2, with 7 bases aligning to TRBD1. The CDR3 length is 14 residues. With 2 bases clipped from V and 7 bases from J, the junction kept 7 bases outside the gene matches. The germline CDR1 and CDR2 sequences are KGHSH and LQKENI.

The chain combines TRBV24-1 with TRBJ2-5; D perhaps matches TRBD2 (6 bases). V was shortened by 3 bases and J by 5 bases, with 12 bases between the two germline ends. CDR3 size: 14 residues. Germline lookup yields CDR1 KGHDR and CDR2 SFDVKD. This CDR3 is CATSDRGTGETQYF. In DNA, the CDR3 is TGTGCCACCAGTGATCGGGGGACGGGGGAGACCCAGTACTTC.

The rearrangement links TRBV30 to TRBJ1-1, with 9 bases fitting TRBD1. V shed 0 bases and J 0 bases; nucleotides not matched to a gene: 20. Germline CDR1 and CDR2: GTSNPN and SVGIG (reference sequence). The length of the CDR3 is 21 residues. This CDR3 is CAWSVLFDLDRGTGMNTEAFF. CDR3 nucleotides: TGTGCCTGGAGTGTACTATTCGACCTCGACAGGGGGACGGGAATGAACACTGAAGCTTTCTTT.

The genes are TRBV29-1 and TRBJ2-1; possibly TRBD1 or TRBD2 for D (6 bases each). Germline CDR1 reads SQVTM; CDR2 reads ANQGSEA. The CDR3 runs 11 residues. V lost 6 bases to trimming and J lost 15 bases, with 18 bases between them. CDR3 sequence reads: CSVPGAIRRFF. DNA of the CDR3: TGCAGCGTCCCGGGGGCCATCCGACGGTTCTTC.

The chain recombines TRBV5-4 with TRBJ2-1; TRBD2 matches at 9 bases. Looked up from germline, CDR1 is SGHNT and CDR2 is YYREEE (reference sequence). The junction had 14 bases not matched to a gene; V was cut back by 0 bases and J by 7 bases. The CDR3 contains 18 residues. The CDR3 DNA follows: TGTGCCAGCAGCTTGGCCTGGGTAGGCGGGGGGGCGGGAAATGAGCAGTTCTTC. This codes for CASSLAWVGGGAGNEQFF.

CDR3 residues: CASSQDLGTPSYEQYF. DNA for the CDR3: TGTGCCAGCAGCCAAGATTTGGGGACTCCCTCCTACGAGCAGTACTTC. This chain joins TRBV3-1 (or the pseudogene TRBV3-2) and TRBJ2-7; D might be TRBD2 (6 bases). Trimming stripped 0 bases from V and 0 bases from J, with 12 bases between. CDR3 length: 16 amino acids. CDR1 is LGHDT and CDR2 is YNNKEL in the germline V gene (reference sequence).

This clone has only one observation. This chain links TRBV6-2 or TRBV6-3 with TRBJ2-2; perhaps D is TRBD1 or TRBD2 (6 bases each). The germline V gene has CDR1 MNHEY and CDR2 SVGEGT. The CDR3 contains 16 residues. The ends were cut back, 2 bases at V and 2 bases at J, with 12 bases in the middle. The CDR3 region is CASSYGGRINTGELFF. DNA for the CDR3: TGTGCCAGCAGTTACGGGGGGCGGATAAACACCGGGGAGCTGTTTTTT.

The chain is built from TRBV3-1 (or the pseudogene TRBV3-2) and TRBJ1-2, with D maybe TRBD1 (6 bases). The length of the CDR3 is 14 residues. Germline CDR1 reads LGHDT; CDR2 reads YNNKEL (reference sequence). Trimming removed 1 base from V and 4 bases from J, with 10 bases in between. In DNA, the CDR3 is TGTGCCAGCAGCCAAGGGCGCAGGGGCTATGGCTACACCTTC. Translating it yields CASSQGRRGYGYTF.

This clone appeared once. The chain carries TRBV6-2 or TRBV6-3 and TRBJ2-1; 7 bases match TRBD1. Losses at the gene ends were 2 bases for V and 5 bases for J; bases not matched to a gene: 12. This CDR3 spans 17 amino acids. From germline, CDR1 is MNHEY and CDR2 SVGEGT. The DNA of the CDR3 is TGTGCCAGCAGTTACCCATTCTCGGGGCAGGGGGACAATGAGCAGTTCTTC. Its translation: CASSYPFSGQGDNEQFF.

The V gene is TRBV4-1, the J gene TRBJ2-3; D uncertain. The CDR3 loop spans 12 amino acids. Germline V CDR1 and CDR2: MGHRA, YSYEKL. V dropped 5 bases and J dropped 5 bases, with 8 bases sitting between them. The CDR3 DNA is TGCGCCAGCAGCGGGCGGAGAGATACGCAGTATTTT. It is translated as CASSGRRDTQYF.

The chain has TRBV24-1 and TRBJ2-1, with TRBD2 identical over 15 bases. The CDR3 totals 19 residues. From germline, CDR1 is KGHDR and CDR2 SFDVKD. V was pared by 5 bases and J by 5 bases, with 12 bases of the junction left unmatched. Here the CDR3 DNA reads TGTGCCACCAGTGCGTCTCCGGGACTAGCGGGAGGAATAAACAATGAGCAGTTCTTC. Translating gives CATSASPGLAGGINNEQFF.

This sequence joins TRBV5-1 and TRBJ2-7; D remains ambiguous. The CDR3 is 15 amino acids. V lost 1 base, J lost 6 bases, and 17 bases lay in between. Germline-derived CDR1 and CDR2 are SGHRS and YFSETQ. The CDR3 coding sequence is TGCGCCAGCAGCTTGAGTGGCAGGACCCACGGCGAGCAGTACTTC. Translating gives CASSLSGRTHGEQYF.

This clone came up once. The chain employs TRBV5-4 and TRBJ2-4; D unresolved. CDR1 SGHNT and CDR2 YYREEE come from the germline V gene (reference sequence). Between the trimmed V and J ends, which lost 5 bases and 7 bases, there was a span of 13 bases. The CDR3 consists of 13 residues. The DNA of the CDR3 is TGTGCCAGCAGGCCTAAACAGAGTAACATTCAGTACTTC. This encodes CASRPKQSNIQYF.

The chain links TRBV18 to TRBJ1-5; 7 nucleotides agree with TRBD1. CDR3 length equals 15 residues. V shed 3 bases and J 1 base; nucleotides not matched to a gene: 3. Germline CDR1 is KGHSH and CDR2 is LQKENI. The DNA of the CDR3 is TGTGCCAGCTCACCTCCGGGACAGAGCAATCAGCCCCAGCATTTT. The encoded protein is CASSPPGQSNQPQHF.

V usage is TRBV19 and J usage is TRBJ1-5; tentative D call: TRBD1 (5 bases). CDR3 length equals 16 residues. CDR1 and CDR2 from the germline V gene are LNHDA and SQIVND (reference sequence). The ends were cut back, 3 bases at V and 5 bases at J, with 17 bases in the middle. The CDR3: CASSIGAGRPDQPQHF. The DNA of the CDR3 is TGTGCCAGTAGTATTGGGGCCGGCAGGCCGGATCAGCCCCAGCATTTT.

CDR3 sequence (DNA): TGTGCCAGCACGGGGGCCGGGGAGCTGTTTTTT. It is translated as CASTGAGELFF. The V gene is TRBV6-1, the J gene TRBJ2-2, with D tentatively TRBD2 (6 bases). The CDR3 has 11 amino acids. The germline CDR1 and CDR2 sequences are MNHNS and SASEGT. The V end lost 7 bases, the J end lost 6 bases, and 6 bases lay between the germline ends.

This clone appeared once. The chain carries TRBV5-4 and TRBJ2-1; D remains ambiguous. Germline assignment: CDR1 SGHNT and CDR2 YYREEE (reference sequence). CDR3 length: 15 amino acids. V was pared by 0 bases and J by 3 bases, with 10 bases between. The CDR3 sequence: CASSLGQTNYNEQFF. The CDR3 region has the DNA TGTGCCAGCAGCTTGGGGCAGACCAACTACAATGAGCAGTTCTTC.

The chain recombines TRBV3-1 (or the pseudogene TRBV3-2) with TRBJ2-5, with D possibly being TRBD1 (5 bases). CDR1 and CDR2 (germline): LGHDT, YNNKEL (reference sequence). The V end lost 4 bases, the J end lost 2 bases, and 14 bases lay between the germline ends. The CDR3 sequence is 15 residues long. The CDR3 region is CASSLRAPVQETQYF. Here the CDR3 DNA reads TGTGCCAGCAGCCTCAGGGCCCCGGTACAAGAGACCCAGTACTTC.

The chain couples TRBV30 to TRBJ2-7, with D perhaps matching TRBD1 or TRBD2 (6 bases each). The CDR3 has 12 residues. The ends were cut back, 7 bases at V and 7 bases at J, with 17 bases in the middle. CDR1 and CDR2 (germline): GTSNPN, SVGIG (reference sequence). The CDR3 region is CASQGGRVEQYF. DNA for the CDR3: TGTGCCTCCCAAGGGGGGCGCGTGGAGCAGTACTTC. The complete variable domain, with remaining parts taken from reference TRBV30 and TRBJ2-7, reads SQTIHQWPATLVQPVGSPLSLECTVEGTSNPNLYWYRQAAGRGLQLLFYSVGIGQISSEVPQNLSASRPQDRQFILSSKKLLLSDSGFYLCASQGGRVEQYFGPGTRLTVT.

The J gene is TRBJ1-2, the V gene TRBV27; TRBD1 matches 11 bases. After removal of 5 bases from V and 4 bases from J, the junction contained 6 bases not matched to a gene. The V gene's germline CDR1 is MNHEY and CDR2 SMNVEV (reference sequence). The CDR3 extends over 15 amino acids. CDR3 DNA sequence: TGTGCCAGCAGTATCGGACAGGGGGCCGGCTATGGCTACACCTTC. The encoded protein is CASSIGQGAGYGYTF.

This clone occurred many times. The chain joins TRBV1 to TRBJ1-5; the table's TRBD1 call for D was not verified on the DNA. TRBV1 is termed a pseudogene. This CDR3 is 14 amino acids long. CDR3 DNA: TGCACCAGCAGCCAAGTGCCCAGGGGTCAGCCCCAGCATTTT. Translated, it gives CTSSQVPRGQPQHF.

A word on this clone: This specimen includes other DNA sequences encoding the same CDR3. The chain couples TRBV9 to TRBJ2-7, with 8 nucleotides matching TRBD1. V trimming: 1 base; J trimming: 3 bases; junction bases outside the gene matches: 3. This CDR3 is built from 14 residues. Germline V gives CDR1 SGDLS, CDR2 YYNGEE. CDR3: CASSVSGQGYEQYF. CDR3 bases: TGTGCCAGCAGCGTATCCGGACAGGGCTACGAGCAGTACTTC.

A single count supports this clone. The chain employs TRBV6-5 and TRBJ1-3; D is perhaps TRBD1 (5 bases). The CDR3 is 16 amino acids. CDR1 is MNHEY, CDR2 SVGAGI, per germline. Trimming shortened V by 0 bases and J by 8 bases, and 17 bases separated the two germline ends. CDR3 region: CASSYSTVTGGYTIYF. In nucleotides, the CDR3 is TGTGCCAGCAGTTACTCGACTGTTACAGGAGGTTACACCATATATTTT.

The chain joins TRBV6-5 to TRBJ2-3; no clear D. CDR3 length: 15 residues. Germline-derived CDR1 and CDR2 are MNHEY and SVGAGI. V was shortened by 5 bases and J by 1 base, with 13 bases between the two germline ends. The CDR3 DNA reads TGTGCCAGCAGTCCTCCTGGACGGCGCACAGATACGCAGTATTTT. Amino acid sequence: CASSPPGRRTDTQYF.

This clone was detected only a few times. The CDR3 reads CASSFSGGRALRNEQFF. The DNA of the CDR3 is TGTGCCAGCAGCTTTAGCGGTGGGAGGGCTTTGAGGAATGAGCAGTTCTTC. The rearrangement joins TRBV7-9 to TRBJ2-1, with 7 bases matching TRBD2. Germline V gene data show CDR1 as SEHNR and CDR2 as FQNEAQ (reference sequence). Trimming cost V 3 bases and J 7 bases; bases outside gene matches: 15. The CDR3 is 17 amino acids.

The rearrangement links TRBV2 to TRBJ1-2; D may be TRBD1 (5 bases). The CDR3 length is 12 residues. CDR1 and CDR2 from the germline V gene are SNHLY and FYNNEI. V dropped 4 bases and J dropped 7 bases, with 10 bases sitting between them. The CDR3 nucleotides are TGTGCCAGCAGTGTCCAGGGTGGTGGCTACACCTTC. Its protein is CASSVQGGGYTF.

The chain has TRBV6-5 and TRBJ2-2; possibly TRBD2 for D (5 bases). This CDR3 region has 15 residues. Germline CDR1 and CDR2: MNHEY and SVGAGI. Between the trimmed V and J ends, which lost 2 bases and 5 bases, there was a span of 12 bases. CDR3 sequence (DNA): TGTGCCAGCAGTTACGACCACACGGGAACCGGGGAGCTGTTTTTT. The encoded protein is CASSYDHTGTGELFF.

J is TRBJ2-1 and V is TRBV10-1; 10 bases are a match to TRBD2. V lost 3 bases, J lost 8 bases, and 10 bases stayed unmatched. Germline CDR1 reads WNHNN; CDR2 reads SYGVQD (reference sequence). This CDR3 is 16 amino acids long. The CDR3 sequence is CASSDGYSGRADEQFF. The CDR3 coding sequence is TGCGCCAGCAGTGACGGGTACAGCGGGAGGGCCGATGAGCAGTTCTTC.

The CDR3 sequence: CAWSHQGWVHEQYF. The CDR3 nucleotides are TGTGCCTGGAGTCATCAGGGCTGGGTTCACGAGCAGTACTTC. The V gene is TRBV30, the J gene TRBJ2-7; possible D gene TRBD1, 5 bases. This CDR3 contains 14 residues. With 2 bases removed from V and 5 bases from J, the gap between germline ends came to 16 bases. Germline loops: CDR1 GTSNPN, CDR2 SVGIG (reference sequence).

This clone was counted a few times. V usage is TRBV5-1 and J usage is TRBJ1-1; perhaps TRBD1 as D (6 bases). Germline lookup yields CDR1 SGHRS and CDR2 YFSETQ. V lost 4 bases and J lost 5, with 15 bases in between. The CDR3 spans 14 residues. The CDR3, as DNA: TGCGCCAGCAGCCGGGAGGGGCAGGGGACTGAAGCTTTCTTT. It specifies CASSREGQGTEAFF.